The rows below give T cell receptor beta chains drawn from one sample of a study of OX40 agonist ivuxolimab in advanced cancers. TCRdb's table, derived via immunoSEQ multiplex PCR, lists solely in-frame clones and lacks some. The sample contains some 70,000 clones, just under 85% of which appear only once. The source material was CD4+ or CD8+ T cells sorted from blood, sampled in a trial of the OX40 agonist ivuxolimab. The receptors were gathered from an adult with an advanced solid tumor such as melanoma, head and neck, liver or kidney cancer. Both conserved end residues are part of each CDR3. The order of the fields is V gene, D gene, clone size, J gene, CDR3 DNA, CDR3 protein. The D gene is left open where the match is weak. Rows may omit the clone size; those that give it use once, few, many or a size class.

>TRBV28|-|few|TRBJ1-1
TGTGCCAGCAGTTTAGCATCTCGGGGGGTGAGCACTGAAGCTTTCTTT
CASSLASRGVSTEAFF
>TRBV28|-|-|TRBJ2-7
TGTGCCAGCAGTTTAGGGACCAGCTACGAGCAGTACTTC
CASSLGTSYEQYF
>TRBV11-2|-|-|TRBJ2-3
TGTGCCAGCAGCTTATTGGGTCTAGCAGCAGATACGCAGTATTTT
CASSLLGLAADTQYF
>TRBV18|-|-|TRBJ2-5
TGTGCCAGCTCCCCCACAGAGACCCAGTACTTC
CASSPTETQYF
>TRBV7-9|-|-|TRBJ2-3
TGTGCCAGCACCCAAGATTCCACAGATACGCAGTATTTT
CASTQDSTDTQYF
>TRBV18|TRBD1|-|TRBJ1-1
TGTGCCAGCTCACCTGAGGGGACAGGTTCGGCTTTTGGGACTGAAGCTTTCTTT
CASSPEGTGSAFGTEAFF
>TRBV12-5|-|-|TRBJ1-1
TGTGCTAGTGGTTTGGGCACTGAAGCTTTCTTT
CASGLGTEAFF
>TRBV6-1|-|once|TRBJ2-1
TGTGCCAGCAGTGAAGAGGACAGGGAGGTCCTAGCGGGGATGAATGAGCAGTTCTTC
CASSEEDREVLAGMNEQFF
>TRBV6-1|TRBD2|-|TRBJ2-7
TGTGCCAGCAGTGAGACTAGCGGGAGGTCCTACGAGCAGTACTTC
CASSETSGRSYEQYF
>TRBV11-3|TRBD2|-|TRBJ2-3
TGTGCCAGCAGCTTTGGACTAGCGCGTTCTAGCACAGATACGCAGTATTTT
CASSFGLARSSTDTQYF
>TRBV7-8|-|-|TRBJ1-6
TGTGCCAGCAGCCTCAGGGTTACGAATTCACCCCTCCACTTT
CASSLRVTNSPLHF
>TRBV16|TRBD2|-|TRBJ2-2
TGTGCCAGCAAGGTAGCGGGGACTAGCACCGGGGAGCTGTTTTTT
CASKVAGTSTGELFF
>TRBV27|TRBD2|few|TRBJ2-3
TGTGCCAGCACCCAATCCGGACTAGCGGACCATACGCAGTATTTT
CASTQSGLADHTQYF
>TRBV15|-|-|TRBJ2-7
TGTGCCACCAGCAGAGACAGGGTCTTGTACGAGCAGTACTTC
CATSRDRVLYEQYF
>TRBV5-1|TRBD1|-|TRBJ2-7
TGCGCCACGTCTCCGGGACAGGGGGTTTACGAGCAGTACTTC
CATSPGQGVYEQYF
>TRBV6-4|-|-|TRBJ1-6
TGTGCCAGCAGTTTGAACAGCGGAAATTCACCCCTCCACTTT
CASSLNSGNSPLHF
>TRBV7-9|-|-|TRBJ1-5
TGTGCCAGCAGCTTAGCGGGGAGGGGGAAAGATCAGCCCCAGCATTTT
CASSLAGRGKDQPQHF
>TRBV28|TRBD1|-|TRBJ2-2
TGTGCCAGCAGTATTTCATCCGGGACAGGGGTAGTCGGGGAGCTGTTTTTT
CASSISSGTGVVGELFF
>TRBV5-6|-|-|TRBJ1-5
TGTGCCAGCAGCCTACGGGGCAATTTAAGGGGCAATCAGCCCCAGCATTTT
CASSLRGNLRGNQPQHF
>TRBV28|-|-|TRBJ2-7
TGTGCCAGCAGTCCCGTTTCGCTTCCATTCTACGAGCAGTACTTC
CASSPVSLPFYEQYF
>TRBV7-9|-|-|TRBJ2-3
TGTGCCAGCAGCTTATCCCTGGGGTCGGATACGCAGTATTTT
CASSLSLGSDTQYF